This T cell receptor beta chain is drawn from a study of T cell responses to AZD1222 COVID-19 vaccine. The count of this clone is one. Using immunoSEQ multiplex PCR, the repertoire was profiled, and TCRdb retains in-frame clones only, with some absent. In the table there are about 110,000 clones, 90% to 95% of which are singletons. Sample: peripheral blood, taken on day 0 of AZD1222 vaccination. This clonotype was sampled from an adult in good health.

As DNA, the CDR3 is TGTGCCAGCAGCCAAGACTTCTGGCCGCGGGGCTCTGACGAGCAGTACTTC. Its protein product is CASSQDFWPRGSDEQYF. The chain links TRBV3-1 (or the pseudogene TRBV3-2) to TRBJ2-7; tentative D call: TRBD2 (6 bases). The V end was cut by 0 bases, the J end by 5 bases, with 20 bases between. The CDR3 sequence is 17 residues long. Germline CDR1 and CDR2: LGHDT and YNNKEL (reference sequence).